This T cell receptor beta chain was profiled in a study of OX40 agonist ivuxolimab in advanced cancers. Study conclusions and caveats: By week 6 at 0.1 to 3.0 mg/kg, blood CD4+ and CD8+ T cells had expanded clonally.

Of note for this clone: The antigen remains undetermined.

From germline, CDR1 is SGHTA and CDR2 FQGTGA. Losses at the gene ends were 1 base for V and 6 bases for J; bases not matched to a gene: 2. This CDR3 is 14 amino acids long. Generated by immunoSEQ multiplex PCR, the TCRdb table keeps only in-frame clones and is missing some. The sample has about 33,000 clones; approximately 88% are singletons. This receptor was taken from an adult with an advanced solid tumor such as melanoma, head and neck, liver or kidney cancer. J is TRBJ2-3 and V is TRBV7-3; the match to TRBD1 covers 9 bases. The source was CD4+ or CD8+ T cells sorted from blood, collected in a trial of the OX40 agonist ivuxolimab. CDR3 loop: CASSLSGTGDTQYF. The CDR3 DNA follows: TGTGCCAGCAGCTTAAGCGGGACAGGGGATACGCAGTATTTT.